This TCR beta chain was found in a study of blood T cells in healthy people across ages. General study results and limits: As age increased, TCR beta diversity per million T cells fell in a roughly linear fashion. Both naive CD4+ cell counts and diversity were greater in long-lived donors than in aged donors.

Using a J-beta primer mix together with a sample-barcoded 5' primer, a second PCR was run for roughly 6 to 12 cycles. Every molecule of cDNA carried a tag from a template-switch adaptor with 12 random nucleotides. TCRdb recomputed calls from the 5' RACE reads with MiXCR, one row per CDR3 protein. The sample contains approximately 1.5 million distinct CDR3 sequences, approximately 32% of which appear only once. On this clonotype itself: Antigen unknown.

Source material: blood. The receptor comes from a woman in her 30s in good health.

The CDR3 DNA follows: TGTGCCAGCAGCGTAGCGGGCCCTCCGGATACGCAGTATTTT. Translation gives CASSVAGPPDTQYF. The rearrangement joins TRBV9 to TRBJ2-3; D not certain. CDR1 and CDR2 from the germline V gene are SGDLS and YYNGEE. This CDR3 has 14 residues. V lost 0 bases and J 6 bases, leaving 11 bases between the germline ends. Drawing the rest from reference TRBV9 and TRBJ2-3, the complete variable domain is DSGVTQTPKHLITATGQRVTLRCSPRSGDLSVYWYQQSLDQGLQFLIQYYNGEERAKGNILERFSAQQFPDLHSELNLSSLELGDSALYFCASSVAGPPDTQYFGPGTRLTVL.